This TCR beta chain was recovered during a study of blood T cells in healthy people across ages. The germline gives CDR1 MDHEN, CDR2 SYDVKM. The CDR3 has 10 amino acids. With 11 bases removed from V and 5 bases from J, the gap between germline ends came to 9 bases. The second PCR ran roughly 6 to 11 cycles with a sample-barcoded 5' primer and J-beta primers. TCRdb processed the 5' RACE reads anew with MiXCR; each CDR3 protein has one entry. Among 1.5 million to 2 million distinct CDR3 sequences listed, over 25% were seen once. The chain employs TRBV28 and TRBJ2-5; D remains unclear. The TCR sequence derives from a woman aged 30 to 39 in good health. Sequencing input: blood. The CDR3: CAALGETQYF. As DNA, the CDR3 is TGTGCCGCCCTCGGGGAGACCCAGTACTTC.